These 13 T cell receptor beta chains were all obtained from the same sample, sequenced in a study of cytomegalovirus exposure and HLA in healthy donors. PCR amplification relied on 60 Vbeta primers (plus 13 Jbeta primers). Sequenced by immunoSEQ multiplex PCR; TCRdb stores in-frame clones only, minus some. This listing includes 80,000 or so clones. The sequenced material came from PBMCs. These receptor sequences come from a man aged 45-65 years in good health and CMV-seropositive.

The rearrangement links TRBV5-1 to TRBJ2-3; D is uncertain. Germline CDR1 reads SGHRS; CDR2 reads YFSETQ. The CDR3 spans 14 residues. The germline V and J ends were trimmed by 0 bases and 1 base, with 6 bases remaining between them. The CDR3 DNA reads TGCGCCAGCAGCTTGGAACGGGGCACAGATACGCAGTATTTT. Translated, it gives CASSLERGTDTQYF.

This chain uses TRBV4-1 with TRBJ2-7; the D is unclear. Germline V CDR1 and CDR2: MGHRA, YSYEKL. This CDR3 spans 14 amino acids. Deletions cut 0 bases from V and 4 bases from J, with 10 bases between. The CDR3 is CASSQEWSGYEQYF. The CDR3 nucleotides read TGCGCCAGCAGCCAAGAATGGTCCGGGTACGAGCAGTACTTC.

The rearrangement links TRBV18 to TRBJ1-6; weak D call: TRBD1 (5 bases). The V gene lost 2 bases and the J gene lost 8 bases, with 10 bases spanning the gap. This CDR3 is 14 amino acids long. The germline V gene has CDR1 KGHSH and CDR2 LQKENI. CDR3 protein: CASSPTGGDSPLHF. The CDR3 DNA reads TGTGCCAGCTCACCAACCGGGGGTGATTCACCCCTCCACTTT.

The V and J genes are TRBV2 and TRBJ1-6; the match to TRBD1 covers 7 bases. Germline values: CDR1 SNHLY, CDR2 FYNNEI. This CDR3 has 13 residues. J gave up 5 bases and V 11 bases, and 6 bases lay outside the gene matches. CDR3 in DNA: TGTGCCGGCACAGGGGACGATAATTCACCCCTCCACTTT. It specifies CAGTGDDNSPLHF.

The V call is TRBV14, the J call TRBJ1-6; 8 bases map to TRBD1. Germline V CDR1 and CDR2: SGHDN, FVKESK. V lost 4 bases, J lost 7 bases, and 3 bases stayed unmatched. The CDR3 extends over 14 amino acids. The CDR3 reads CASSLDRGNSPLHF. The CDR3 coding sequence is TGTGCCAGCAGCCTAGACAGGGGCAATTCACCCCTCCACTTT.

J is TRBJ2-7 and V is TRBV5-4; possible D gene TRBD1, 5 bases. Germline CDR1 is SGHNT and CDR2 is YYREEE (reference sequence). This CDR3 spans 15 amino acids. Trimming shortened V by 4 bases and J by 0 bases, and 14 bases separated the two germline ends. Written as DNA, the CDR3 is TGTGCCAGCAGCCGATCCCCAGACAGCTCCTACGAGCAGTACTTC. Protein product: CASSRSPDSSYEQYF.

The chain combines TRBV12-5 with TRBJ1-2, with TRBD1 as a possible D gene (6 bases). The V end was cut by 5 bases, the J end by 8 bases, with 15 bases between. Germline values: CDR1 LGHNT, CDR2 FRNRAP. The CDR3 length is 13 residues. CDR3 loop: CASGVTGSRGYTF. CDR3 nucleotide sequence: TGTGCTAGTGGTGTCACAGGGAGCAGGGGCTACACCTTC.

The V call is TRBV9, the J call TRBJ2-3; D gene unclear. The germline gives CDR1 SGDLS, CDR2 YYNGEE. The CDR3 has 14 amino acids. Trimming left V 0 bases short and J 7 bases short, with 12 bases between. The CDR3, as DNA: TGTGCCAGCAGCGTAGCTCTCCAGGCACATACGCAGTATTTT. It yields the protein CASSVALQAHTQYF.

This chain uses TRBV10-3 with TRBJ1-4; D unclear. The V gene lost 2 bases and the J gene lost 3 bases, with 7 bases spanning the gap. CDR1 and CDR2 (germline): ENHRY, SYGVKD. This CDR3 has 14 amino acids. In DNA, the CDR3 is TGTGCCATCAGTGAGGAGAGGTCTAATGAAAAACTGTTTTTT. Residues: CAISEERSNEKLFF.

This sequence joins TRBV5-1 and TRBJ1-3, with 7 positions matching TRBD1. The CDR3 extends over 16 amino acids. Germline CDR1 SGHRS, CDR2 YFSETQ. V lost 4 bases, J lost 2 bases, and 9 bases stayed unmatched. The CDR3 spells CASSIRPGGTGNTIYF. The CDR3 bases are TGCGCCAGCAGCATACGTCCAGGGGGGACTGGAAACACCATATATTTT.

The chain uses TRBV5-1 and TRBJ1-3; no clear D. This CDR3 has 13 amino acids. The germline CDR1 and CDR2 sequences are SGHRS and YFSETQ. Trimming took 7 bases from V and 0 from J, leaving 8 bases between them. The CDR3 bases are TGCGCCAGCGCGTTACTCTCTGGAAACACCATATATTTT. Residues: CASALLSGNTIYF.

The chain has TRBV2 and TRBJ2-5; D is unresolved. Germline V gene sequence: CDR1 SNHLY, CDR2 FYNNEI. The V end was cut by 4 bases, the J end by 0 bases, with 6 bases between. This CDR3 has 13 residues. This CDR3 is CASSGAYQETQYF. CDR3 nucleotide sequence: TGTGCCAGCAGTGGGGCTTACCAAGAGACCCAGTACTTC.

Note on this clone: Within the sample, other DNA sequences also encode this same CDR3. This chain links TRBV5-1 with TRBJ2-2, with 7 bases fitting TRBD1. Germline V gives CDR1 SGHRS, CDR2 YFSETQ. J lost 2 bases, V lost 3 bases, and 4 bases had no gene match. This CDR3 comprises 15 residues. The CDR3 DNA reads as TGCGCCAGCAGCTCCGGGACAGTTAACACCGGGGAGCTGTTTTTT. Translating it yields CASSSGTVNTGELFF. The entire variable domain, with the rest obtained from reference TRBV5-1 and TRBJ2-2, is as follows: KAGVTQTPRYLIKTRGQQVTLSCSPISGHRSVSWYQQTPGQGLQFLFEYFSETQRNKGNFPGRFSGRQFSNSRSEMNVSTLELGDSALYLCASSSGTVNTGELFFGEGSRLTVL.